The sequence of this T cell receptor beta chain was determined in a study of OX40 agonist ivuxolimab in advanced cancers. Study as a whole: Those treated in dose escalation had hepatocellular carcinoma, melanoma, renal cell cancer or head and neck cancer. Study-wide results and caveats: More expanded clones were seen, on average, in CD8+ T cells than in CD4+.

Per the germline V gene, CDR1 is MNHEY and CDR2 is SMNVEV (reference sequence). CDR3 length: 13 residues. J lost 3 bases, V lost 6 bases, and 2 bases had no gene match. Regarding this clone: No antigen is known for it.

Measured with immunoSEQ multiplex PCR; TCRdb has only the in-frame clones, and not every one. This sample yields roughly 86,000 clones, of which more than 80% are seen a single time; 6% to 7.5% belongs to the top ten. This chain links TRBV27 with TRBJ2-7, with 10 bases aligning to TRBD2. The receptor was derived from an adult with an advanced solid tumor such as melanoma, head and neck, liver or kidney cancer. The specimen comprised CD4+ or CD8+ T cells sorted from blood, sampled in a trial of the OX40 agonist ivuxolimab. In nucleotides, the CDR3 is TGTGCCAGCAGAAGGACTAGCGGCTACGAGCAGTACTTC. Amino acids: CASRRTSGYEQYF.